The clone carrying this T cell receptor beta chain has more than one count but fewer than ten. The data originate from a study of cytomegalovirus exposure and HLA in healthy donors. There are 15 residues in the CDR3. Germline lookup yields CDR1 LGHNA and CDR2 YNFKEQ. Trimming shortened V by 0 bases and J by 6 bases, and 14 bases separated the two germline ends. It was with 60 Vbeta and 13 Jbeta primers that the PCR ran. This table comes from immunoSEQ multiplex PCR, and its TCRdb copy is limited to in-frame clones, with some not included. The table includes 200,000 to 250,000 clones, 82% detected once.

This receptor was taken from a woman in her 40s in good health and CMV-seropositive. This sequence joins TRBV4-2 and TRBJ1-2; D possibly corresponds to TRBD1 (6 bases). What was sequenced was PBMCs. Here the CDR3 DNA reads TGTGCCAGCAGCCAAGAGAACAGGGCTCTCGATGGCTACACCTTC. This codes for CASSQENRALDGYTF.